This section outlines one T cell receptor beta chain sequence together with its context. Its binding antigen is unknown. Within one base of it there is no much larger clone, and no base qualities were kept. Sequences LGHDT (CDR1) and YNNKEL (CDR2) are obtained from the germline V gene (reference sequence). V lost 7 bases and J lost 0 bases, and the count of bases not matched to a germline gene is 6. The CDR3 measures 15 amino acids from cysteine to phenylalanine. Only the CDR3 region is kept as DNA, spanning 45 bases read in frame from base 1. The immunoSEQ Assay was the method used to sequence TCRbeta CDR3 regions. After extraction, genomic DNA underwent amplification by bias-controlled multiplex PCR, followed by high-throughput sequencing. The authors' analysis ran thus. To quantify the absolute abundance of every unique TCRbeta CDR3 region, sequences were collapsed and filtered. T cell fraction was estimated by normalizing TCRbeta template counts to usable DNA, which was measured by amplifying reference genes present in all nucleated cells. Repertoire TCRs were annotated as SARS-CoV-2-specific by exact matching of V gene, CDR3 amino acid sequence and J gene to a known reactive TCR set. The reference SARS-CoV-2 TCR set came from MIRA and was filtered for enrichment in COVID-19-positive ImmuneCODE repertoires, removing public or cross-reactive TCRs. Drawing on the MIRA antigens, annotated TCRs were analysed further at the level of specific ORF or position within ORF. Breadth was defined as annotated unique rearrangements over total unique productive rearrangements; depth was the summed frequency of those rearrangements. TCR breadth was compared between groups using two-sided Wilcoxon rank-sum tests. TCRdb's version of the immuneACCESS table is confined to in-frame rearrangements and falls short of the full clone set. An unresolved V gene accounts for under half of the shortfall where checked; the remainder is of unknown origin. That table is the source of V, J and clone size, and D and trimming were worked out from the DNA. The sample table holds approximately 400,000 clones, of which 92% were seen once. The ten biggest clones cover around 4% of the sample.

The sample is drawn from a study of Ad26.COV2.S vaccination and SARS-CoV-2 variants (dated by TCRdb to about 2021). A note on the overall study: TCRbeta repertoire sequencing served as the tool for gauging how specific and how broad the SARS-CoV-2-reactive T cell receptors were following Ad26.COV2.S vaccination. The TCR-sequenced set comprised approximately 30 samples: roughly 19 Ad26.COV2.S vaccine recipients, 5 placebo recipients and 8 SARS-CoV-2 convalescent individuals. Study-wide findings and limitations: Non-spike TCR breadth was comparable between vaccine and placebo recipients, consistent with the vaccine containing only spike. Ad26.COV2.S recipients had higher spike-specific TCR breadth than placebo recipients (P = 0.0014). After vaccination, substantial breadth of spike-specific CD8+ and CD4+ T cell responses was reported. The authors noted that the TCR breadth and depth analyses may have underestimated total T cell responses.

The time point label on this specimen signifies: individuals recovered from natural SARS-CoV-2 infection. This specimen was peripheral blood, taken after recovery from COVID-19. The receptor comes from a human donor who had recovered from COVID-19. The chain is assembled from TRBV3-1 (or the pseudogene TRBV3-2) and TRBJ2-3, with 8 bases aligning to TRBD2. The CDR3 is CASTLLAASTDTQYF. The bases are TGTGCCAGCACCCTACTAGCGGCTAGCACAGATACGCAGTATTTT.